These 8 T cell receptor beta chains share one sample of origin, sequenced in a study of blood T cell repertoires in COVID-19. TCRdb keeps only in-frame clones here, not all; method: immunoSEQ multiplex PCR. The profile shows fewer than 200,000 clones, more than 80% of them singletons. The sequenced material came from PBMCs or T cells enriched from blood (not recorded which). The receptors come from a man aged 50-60 years who had recovered from COVID-19.

This rearrangement joins TRBV6-5 to TRBJ1-1, with 8 bases identical to TRBD1. Germline CDR1 MNHEY, CDR2 SVGAGI. This CDR3 is 14 amino acids long. V gave up 4 bases and J gave up 5 bases; unmatched junction bases: 6. The CDR3 DNA follows: TGTGCCAGCAGTTCCAACAGGGGGAGTACTGAAGCTTTCTTT. Its translation is CASSSNRGSTEAFF.

The chain links TRBV10-3 to TRBJ1-2; maybe TRBD1 (5 bases). The CDR3 runs to 14 residues. V was clipped by 5 bases and J by 3 bases, with 13 bases between them. CDR1 and CDR2 (germline): ENHRY, SYGVKD. The CDR3 sequence: CAISTGQGDYGYTF. DNA for the CDR3: TGTGCCATCAGTACTGGGCAGGGTGACTATGGCTACACCTTC.

The chain joins TRBV4-1 to TRBJ2-1; 8 nucleotides line up with TRBD2. Germline CDR1 reads MGHRA; CDR2 reads YSYEKL. The CDR3 loop spans 12 amino acids. V dropped 4 bases and J dropped 10; count of bases not matched to a gene: 3. The DNA of the CDR3 is TGCGCCAGCAGCCCGGGGGGGGAAGAGCAGTTCTTC. Translating gives CASSPGGEEQFF.

The chain combines TRBV10-3 with TRBJ1-2; TRBD1 might be the D (5 bases). Germline loops: CDR1 ENHRY, CDR2 SYGVKD. The V and J ends lost 10 bases and 4 bases respectively, with 22 bases between them. The length of the CDR3 is 15 residues. The CDR3 here is CATSVGRNGIYGYTF. CDR3 DNA: TGTGCCACCTCGGTGGGGCGGAATGGCATCTATGGCTACACCTTC.

This clone was detected only a few times. The rearrangement uses TRBV5-1 and TRBJ1-4; 10 bases are a match to TRBD1. CDR3 length: 14 residues. Germline V gene data show CDR1 as SGHRS and CDR2 as YFSETQ. V shed 3 bases, J shed 8 bases, and the junction held 4 bases outside the gene matches. CDR3 protein: CASSYDRGREKLFF. CDR3 DNA sequence: TGCGCCAGCAGCTACGACAGGGGGCGGGAAAAACTGTTTTTT.

This chain uses TRBV6-5 with TRBJ2-7; D may be TRBD1 (6 bases). The CDR3 is 14 residues long. The germline V gene has CDR1 MNHEY and CDR2 SVGAGI. The ends were cut back, 4 bases at V and 3 bases at J, with 13 bases in the middle. CDR3 bases: TGTGCCAGCAGTTTCAGCCAGGGGATCTACGAGCAGTACTTC. The encoded protein is CASSFSQGIYEQYF.

The chain carries TRBV10-1 and TRBJ2-5; 9 bases agree with TRBD2. CDR3 length: 18 amino acids. Germline V lookup: CDR1 WNHNN, CDR2 SYGVQD (reference sequence). V lost 6 bases, J lost 0 bases, and 14 bases stayed unmatched. CDR3 bases: TGCGCCAGCAGGCCGCTTTGTAGCGGGGGCCCGTACCAAGAGACCCAGTACTTC. This encodes CASRPLCSGGPYQETQYF.

The chain recombines TRBV5-1 with TRBJ1-1; tentative D call: TRBD1 (5 bases). This CDR3 contains 14 residues. V was shortened by 7 bases and J by 2 bases, with 15 bases between the two germline ends. The germline V gene encodes CDR1 SGHRS and CDR2 YFSETQ. The CDR3 nucleotides are TGCGCCAGCCGCCGCAGGGAGGCCAACACTGAAGCTTTCTTT. The encoded protein is CASRRREANTEAFF. The full variable domain, completed using reference TRBV5-1 and TRBJ1-1, is KAGVTQTPRYLIKTRGQQVTLSCSPISGHRSVSWYQQTPGQGLQFLFEYFSETQRNKGNFPGRFSGRQFSNSRSEMNVSTLELGDSALYLCASRRREANTEAFFGQGTRLTVV.